A single sample is the source of the 7 T cell receptor beta chains below, sequenced in a study of CD8 T cells in Susac syndrome. Random-hexamer reverse transcription was applied to about 0.45 to 1 ug RNA. TCRdb redid the calling of the immunoSEQ multiplex PCR reads with MiXCR, one entry per CDR3 protein. The sample shows about 150,000 distinct CDR3 sequences, 85% to 95% of them seen only once. Material for sequencing was CD4+ T cells from PBMCs. The receptors stem from a human donor with Susac syndrome.

The chain recombines TRBV20-1 with TRBJ1-5; no reliable D call. The V end lost 1 base, the J end lost 3 bases, and 10 bases lay between the germline ends. This CDR3 has 14 amino acids. Germline lookup yields CDR1 DFQATT and CDR2 SNEGSKA (reference sequence). The DNA of the CDR3 is TGCAGTGCTAGAGGAGAACAACACAATCAGCCCCAGCATTTT. As protein: CSARGEQHNQPQHF.

This clonotype was observed once. The chain carries TRBV18 and TRBJ2-5; a weak D match, TRBD1 (5 bases). Germline values: CDR1 KGHSH, CDR2 LQKENI. The CDR3 has 14 residues. V shed 2 bases and J shed 7 bases, with 14 bases lying between them. CDR3 DNA sequence: TGTGCCAGCTCACCATTGGACATGTTGGGGACCCAGTACTTC. It yields the protein CASSPLDMLGTQYF.

The V gene is TRBV3-1, the J gene TRBJ1-2, with D maybe TRBD1 (6 bases). Deletions cut 1 base from V and 6 bases from J, with 12 bases between. The CDR3 contains 14 residues. Germline loops: CDR1 LGHDT, CDR2 YNNKEL (reference sequence). CDR3 sequence: CASSQGGDRHGYTF. CDR3 coding DNA: TGTGCCAGCAGCCAAGGGGGAGACAGGCATGGCTACACCTTC.

This chain links TRBV29-1 with TRBJ2-3, with 9 bases lining up with TRBD1. The junction had 9 bases not matched to a gene; V was cut back by 6 bases and J by 2 bases. Germline V gene sequence: CDR1 SQVTM, CDR2 ANQGSEA. The length of the CDR3 is 15 residues. The chain's CDR3 is CSVGTGNMFTDTQYF. DNA of the CDR3: TGCAGCGTAGGGACAGGGAACATGTTCACAGATACGCAGTATTTT.

In this sample, this clonotype turned up once. The chain joins TRBV18 to TRBJ1-5; D is uncertain. Deletions cut 3 bases from V and 3 bases from J, with 6 bases between. Germline V gene data show CDR1 as KGHSH and CDR2 as LQKENI. This CDR3 has 13 residues. CDR3 in amino acids: CASSPQANQPQHF. The CDR3 region has the DNA TGTGCCAGCTCACCGCAGGCCAATCAGCCCCAGCATTTT.

Turning to this clonotype: An end of the junction differs from the germline gene, which may be a read error. DNA of the CDR3: TGCAGCGTCCCGGGACAGGGAGCCTATGGCCACACCTTC. Encoded protein: CSVPGQGAYGHTF. The V call is TRBV29-1, the J call TRBJ1-2, with 9 bases aligning to TRBD1. This CDR3 spans 13 amino acids. Germline values: CDR1 SQVTM, CDR2 ANQGSEA.

The rearrangement uses TRBV29-1 and TRBJ2-1, with 10 bases fitting TRBD1. This CDR3 comprises 11 residues. With 4 bases clipped from V and 12 bases from J, the junction kept 3 bases outside the gene matches. The germline V gene has CDR1 SQVTM and CDR2 ANQGSEA. The CDR3 DNA is TGCAGCGTTGTCCGGGACAGGGGGCAGTTCTTC. Residues: CSVVRDRGQFF.